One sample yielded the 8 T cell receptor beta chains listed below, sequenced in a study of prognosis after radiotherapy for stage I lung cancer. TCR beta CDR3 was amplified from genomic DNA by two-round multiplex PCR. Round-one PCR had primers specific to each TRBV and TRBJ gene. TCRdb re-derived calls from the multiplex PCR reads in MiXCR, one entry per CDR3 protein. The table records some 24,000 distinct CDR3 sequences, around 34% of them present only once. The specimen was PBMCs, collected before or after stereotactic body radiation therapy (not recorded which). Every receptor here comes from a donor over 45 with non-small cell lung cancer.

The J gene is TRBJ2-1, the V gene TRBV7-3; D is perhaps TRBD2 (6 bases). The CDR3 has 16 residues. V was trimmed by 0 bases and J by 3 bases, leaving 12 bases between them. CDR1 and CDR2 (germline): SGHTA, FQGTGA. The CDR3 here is CASSLTDGGIYNEQFF. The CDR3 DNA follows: TGTGCCAGCAGCTTAACCGACGGCGGGATCTACAATGAGCAGTTCTTC.

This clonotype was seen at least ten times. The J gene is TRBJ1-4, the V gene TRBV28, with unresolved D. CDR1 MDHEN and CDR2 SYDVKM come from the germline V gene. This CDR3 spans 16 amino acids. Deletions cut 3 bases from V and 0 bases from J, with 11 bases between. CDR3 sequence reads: CASSFLLAATNEKLFF. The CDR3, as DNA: TGTGCCAGCAGTTTCCTACTAGCCGCAACTAATGAAAAACTGTTTTTT.

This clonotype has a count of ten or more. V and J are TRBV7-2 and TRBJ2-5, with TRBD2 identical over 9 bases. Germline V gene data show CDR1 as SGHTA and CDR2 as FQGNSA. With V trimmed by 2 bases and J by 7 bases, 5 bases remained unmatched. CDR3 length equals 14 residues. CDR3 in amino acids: CASSLKAGGGTQYF. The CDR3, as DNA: TGTGCCAGCAGCTTAAAAGCGGGAGGTGGGACCCAGTACTTC.

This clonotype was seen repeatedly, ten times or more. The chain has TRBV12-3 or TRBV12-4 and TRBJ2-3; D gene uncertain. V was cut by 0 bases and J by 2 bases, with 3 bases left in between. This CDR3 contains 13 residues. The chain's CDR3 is CASSLAFTDTQYF. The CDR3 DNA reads TGTGCCAGCAGTTTAGCGTTCACAGATACGCAGTATTTT.

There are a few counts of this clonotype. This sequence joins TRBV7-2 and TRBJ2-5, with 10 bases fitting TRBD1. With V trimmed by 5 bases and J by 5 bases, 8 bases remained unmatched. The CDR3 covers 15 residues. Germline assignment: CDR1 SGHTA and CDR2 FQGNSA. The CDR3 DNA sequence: TGTGCCAGCAGCGTCCCGGGACAGGGGTGGGAGACCCAGTACTTC. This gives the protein CASSVPGQGWETQYF.

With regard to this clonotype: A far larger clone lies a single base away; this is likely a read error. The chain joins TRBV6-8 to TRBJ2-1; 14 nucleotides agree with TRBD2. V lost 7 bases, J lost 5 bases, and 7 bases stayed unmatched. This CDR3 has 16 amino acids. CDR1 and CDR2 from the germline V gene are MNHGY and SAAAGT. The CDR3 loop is CASITWTSGRNNEQFF. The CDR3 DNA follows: TGTGCCAGCATTACATGGACTAGCGGGAGGAACAATGAGCAGTTCTTC.

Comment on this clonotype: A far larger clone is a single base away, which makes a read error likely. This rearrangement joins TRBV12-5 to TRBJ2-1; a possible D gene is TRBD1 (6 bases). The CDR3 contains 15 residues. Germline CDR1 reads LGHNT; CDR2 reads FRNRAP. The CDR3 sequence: CSSSLIVQGYNEQFF. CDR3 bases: TGTTCCAGCAGTTTAATCGTCCAGGGGTACAATGAGCAGTTCTTC.

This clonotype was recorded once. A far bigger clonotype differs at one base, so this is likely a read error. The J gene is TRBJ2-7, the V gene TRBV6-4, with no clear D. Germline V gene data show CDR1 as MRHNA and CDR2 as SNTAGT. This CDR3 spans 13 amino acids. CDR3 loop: CASSNSGSYDQYF. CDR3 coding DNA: TGTGCCAGCAGTAACTCAGGCTCCTACGATCAGTACTTC.